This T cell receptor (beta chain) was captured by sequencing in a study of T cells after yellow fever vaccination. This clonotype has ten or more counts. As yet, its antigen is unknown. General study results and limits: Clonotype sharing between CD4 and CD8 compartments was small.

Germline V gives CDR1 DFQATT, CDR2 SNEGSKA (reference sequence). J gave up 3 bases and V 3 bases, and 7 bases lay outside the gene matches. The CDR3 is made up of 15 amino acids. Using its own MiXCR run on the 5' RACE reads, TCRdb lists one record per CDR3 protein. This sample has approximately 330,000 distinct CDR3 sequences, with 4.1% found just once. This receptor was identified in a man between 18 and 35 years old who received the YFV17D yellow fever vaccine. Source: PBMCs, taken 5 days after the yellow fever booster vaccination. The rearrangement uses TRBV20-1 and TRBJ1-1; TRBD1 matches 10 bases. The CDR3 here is CSASEDRGWDTEAFF. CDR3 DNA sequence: TGCAGTGCTAGCGAGGACAGGGGGTGGGACACTGAAGCTTTCTTT.